What follows is one T cell receptor (beta chain) and its context. Its matching antigen is unknown. The CDR3 covers 14 residues. CDR1 is SGHRS and CDR2 is YFSETQ in the germline V gene. V lost 4 bases to trimming and J lost 4 bases; unmatched junction nucleotides: 6. The PCR was carried out with 60 Vbeta primers and 13 Jbeta primers. The repertoire was sequenced with immunoSEQ multiplex PCR; TCRdb's copy has only in-frame clones and lacks some. The table records 120,000 to 150,000 clones, over 65% of them present only once. This entry is derived from a study of cytomegalovirus exposure and HLA in healthy donors. Whole-study context: Among several hundred genotyped donors, around 80% fell in the Caucasian-associated ancestry cluster. Study-wide results and caveats: Most CMV-associated TCR beta chains appeared HLA-restricted in a later analysis. In a later analysis, HLA-C alleles had the fewest associated TCRs, DRB1 alleles the most. Accurate HLA-A and HLA-B prediction from TCR beta sequences was reported for most subjects.

This chain uses TRBV5-1 with TRBJ2-7; the match to TRBD1 covers 9 bases. Sequencing input: PBMCs. The sequence was collected from a male donor in good health and CMV-seronegative. CDR3 region: CASSGGTGPYEQYF. CDR3 in DNA: TGCGCCAGCAGCGGCGGGACAGGGCCGTACGAGCAGTACTTC.